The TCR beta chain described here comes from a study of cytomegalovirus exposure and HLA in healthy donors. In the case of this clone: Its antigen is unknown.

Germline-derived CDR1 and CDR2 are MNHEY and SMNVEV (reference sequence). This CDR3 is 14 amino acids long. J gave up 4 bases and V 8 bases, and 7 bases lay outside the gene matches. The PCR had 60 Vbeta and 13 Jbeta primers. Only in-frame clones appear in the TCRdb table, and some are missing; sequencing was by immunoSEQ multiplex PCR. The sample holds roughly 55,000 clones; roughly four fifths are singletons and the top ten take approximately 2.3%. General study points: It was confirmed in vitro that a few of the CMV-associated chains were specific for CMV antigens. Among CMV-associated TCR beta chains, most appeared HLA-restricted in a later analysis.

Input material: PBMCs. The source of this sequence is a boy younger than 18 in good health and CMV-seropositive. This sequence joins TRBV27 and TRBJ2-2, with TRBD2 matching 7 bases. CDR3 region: CASGLSGGTGELFF. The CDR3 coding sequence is TGTGCCAGCGGACTGTCGGGGGGCACCGGGGAGCTGTTTTTT.